This is a list of T cell receptor beta chains from one sample in a study of shared clonotypes between healthy human individuals. Data came from immunoSEQ multiplex PCR; TCRdb stores just in-frame clones and leaves some out. The sample has more than 500,000 clones, 90% to 95% seen once. Source material: naive CD8+ T cells sorted from blood. The source of these receptors is a young woman in good health. CDR3s include the opening cysteine and the closing phenylalanine or tryptophan. A row's size may be missing; if present it is once, few, many or a size class.

>few|TRBV30|TRBJ1-5
CAWSVLGQGNQPQHF
>-|TRBV5-6|TRBJ2-3
CASRRTGGTDTQYF
>-|TRBV2|TRBJ2-7
CASRRTASSYEQYF
>-|TRBV5-6|TRBJ2-7
CASSITSGRGEQYF
>-|TRBV5-4|TRBJ2-7
CASSLEVTPYEQYF
>-|TRBV7-9|TRBJ1-2
CASSSPGRVVVGGYTF
>-|TRBV25-1|TRBJ2-6
CASSEYTTGVSGANVLTF
>-|TRBV7-9|TRBJ2-2
CASSYWMEGPRGGELFF
>-|TRBV4-1|TRBJ2-7
CASSQAPTMVAGTYEQYF
>-|TRBV25-1|-
CASSVLDYEQYF
>-|TRBV14|TRBJ1-4
CASSQGGGEKLFF
>-|TRBV21-1|TRBJ2-1
CASSKGAGSQNNEQFF
>-|TRBV4-1|TRBJ1-2
CASSHEQGYMDGYTF
>few|TRBV7-7|TRBJ2-2
CASSPYTGELFF
>-|TRBV14|TRBJ2-5
CASSQDTSRAETQYF
>-|TRBV5-6|TRBJ2-4
CASSRGTAKNIQYF
>-|TRBV11-3|TRBJ2-5
CASSLGGKKETQYF
>-|TRBV6-6|TRBJ2-4
CASSLDIAKNIQYF
>-|TRBV2|TRBJ2-7
CASSEEVRYEQYF
>-|TRBV25-1|TRBJ2-3
CASSGGLHLEDTQYF
>-|TRBV11-2|TRBJ2-7
CASSLTSGSSYEQYF
>-|TRBV4-1|TRBJ2-1
CASSPDSYNEQFF
>-|TRBV4-1|TRBJ1-1
CASSLKTGGWDEAFF
>-|TRBV7-9|TRBJ2-7
CASSINRGGRPYEQYF
>-|TRBV29-1|TRBJ1-1
CSTKDGTDTEAFF
>-|TRBV27|TRBJ1-5
CASSLTGVGQPQHF
>once|TRBV4-1|TRBJ2-7
CASSQVAGDWEQYF
>-|TRBV15|TRBJ2-1
CATSRDGGHNEQFF
>-|TRBV29-1|TRBJ2-7
CSVEGGTVPYEQYF
>-|TRBV2|TRBJ1-2
CGVGELSAGYTF
>-|TRBV18|TRBJ1-2
CASSPPAGQSIINGYTF
>once|TRBV25-1|TRBJ2-1
CASSQKGGNNEQFF
>-|TRBV27|TRBJ2-7
CASMGFSYEQYF
>once|TRBV6-7|TRBJ2-6
CASSGTYRASSGANVLTF
>-|TRBV5-1|TRBJ2-7
CASSPSRNSYEQYF
>-|TRBV13|TRBJ2-1
CASSLAGSGDNEQFF
>-|TRBV4-1|TRBJ1-4
CASSQAEGSLYLFF
>-|TRBV5-6|TRBJ2-3
CASSLILTDTQYF
>once|TRBV14|TRBJ2-7
CASRETGTSSEQYF
>-|TRBV10-3|TRBJ2-1
CAISEIRILNEQFF